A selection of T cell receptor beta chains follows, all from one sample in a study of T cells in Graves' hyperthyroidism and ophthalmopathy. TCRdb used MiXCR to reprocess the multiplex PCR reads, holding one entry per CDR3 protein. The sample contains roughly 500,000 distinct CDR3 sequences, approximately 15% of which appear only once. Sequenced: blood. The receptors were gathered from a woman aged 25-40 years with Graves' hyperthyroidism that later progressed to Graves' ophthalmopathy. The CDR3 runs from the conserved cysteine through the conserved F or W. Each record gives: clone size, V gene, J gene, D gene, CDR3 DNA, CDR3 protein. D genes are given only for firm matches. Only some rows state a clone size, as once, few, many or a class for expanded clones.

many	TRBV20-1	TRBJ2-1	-	TGCAGTGCTAGATCGGGGAAGTCCCTTTTGGATGAGCAGTTCTTC	CSARSGKSLLDEQFF
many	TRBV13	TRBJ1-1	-	TGTGCCAGCAGCTTAGGACGGTCCATGAACACTGAAGCTTTCTTT	CASSLGRSMNTEAFF
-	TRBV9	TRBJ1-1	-	TGTGCCAGCAGCGTAGGTCCCAGACCGAACACTGAAGCTTTCTTT	CASSVGPRPNTEAFF
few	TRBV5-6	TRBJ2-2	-	TGTGCCAGCAGCTTGTCAGGTTCTCACCGGGAGCTGTTTTTT	CASSLSGSHRELFF
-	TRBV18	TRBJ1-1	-	TGTGCCAGCTCACGGGCACTTTATAGTCGAACGGCTGAAGCTTTCTTT	CASSRALYSRTAEAFF
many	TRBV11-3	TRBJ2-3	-	TGTGCCAGCAGCTTATTGGGTTCTAGCACAGATACGCAGTATTTT	CASSLLGSSTDTQYF
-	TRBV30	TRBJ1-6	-	TGTGCCTGTACGGACAGTTATAATTCACCCCTCCACTTT	CACTDSYNSPLHF
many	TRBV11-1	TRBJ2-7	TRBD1	TGTGCCAGCAGCTTAGACGGGACAGGGGGCTACGAGCAGTACTTC	CASSLDGTGGYEQYF
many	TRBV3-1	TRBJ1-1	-	TGTGCCAGCAGCCAAAGCAGTCCCTATGAAGCTTTCTTT	CASSQSSPYEAFF
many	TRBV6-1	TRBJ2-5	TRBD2	TGTGCCAGCAGTGTTCTAGCGGAAGAGACCCAGTACTTC	CASSVLAEETQYF
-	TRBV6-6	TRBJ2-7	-	TGTGCCAGCAGTTACGGGATGAAAGGCTTCGGAAGAAGGTCCTACGAGCAGTACTTC	CASSYGMKGFGRRSYEQYF
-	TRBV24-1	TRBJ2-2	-	TGTGCCACCAGTGACCTGACAGACTCGAACACCGGGGAGCTGTTTTTT	CATSDLTDSNTGELFF
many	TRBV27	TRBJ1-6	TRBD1	TGTGCCAGCAGTTTAGGACAGGGTCGGTCACCCCTCCACTTT	CASSLGQGRSPLHF
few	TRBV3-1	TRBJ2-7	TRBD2	TGTGCCAGCAGTTACACTAGCGGTTCCTCCTACGAGCAGTACTTC	CASSYTSGSSYEQYF
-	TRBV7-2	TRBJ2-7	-	TGTGCCAGCAGCTTGGCCCGGGGGGAGCAGTACTTC	CASSLARGEQYF
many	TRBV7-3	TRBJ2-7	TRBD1	TGTGCCAGCAGCCCAGGGACAGGGGGCATCAGCGAGCAGTACTTC	CASSPGTGGISEQYF
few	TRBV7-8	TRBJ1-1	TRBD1	TGTGCCAGCTACCCCGGGACAGGGCGGACTGAAGCTTTCTTT	CASYPGTGRTEAFF
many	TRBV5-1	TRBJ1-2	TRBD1	TGCGCCAGCAGCTTCGGACAGGGTGTCTATGGCTACACCTTC	CASSFGQGVYGYTF
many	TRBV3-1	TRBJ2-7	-	TGTGCCAGCAGCCAAGATGAGGGATCAGAGCAGTACTTC	CASSQDEGSEQYF
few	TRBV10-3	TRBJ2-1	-	TGTGCCCCCCCCCCCAATGAGCAGTTCTTC	CAPPPNEQFF